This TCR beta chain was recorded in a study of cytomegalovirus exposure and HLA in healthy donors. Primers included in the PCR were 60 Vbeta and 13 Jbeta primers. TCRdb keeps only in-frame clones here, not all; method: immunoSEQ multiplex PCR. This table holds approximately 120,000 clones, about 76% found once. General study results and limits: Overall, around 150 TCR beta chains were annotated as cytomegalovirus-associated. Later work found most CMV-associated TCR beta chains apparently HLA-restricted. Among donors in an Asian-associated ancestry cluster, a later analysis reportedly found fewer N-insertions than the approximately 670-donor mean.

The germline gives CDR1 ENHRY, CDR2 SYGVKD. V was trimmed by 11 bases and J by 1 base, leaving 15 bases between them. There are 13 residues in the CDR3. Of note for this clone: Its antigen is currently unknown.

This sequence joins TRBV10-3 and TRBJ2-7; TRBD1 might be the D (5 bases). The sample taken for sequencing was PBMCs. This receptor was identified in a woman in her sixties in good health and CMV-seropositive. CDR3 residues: CAARTQASYEQYF. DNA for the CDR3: TGTGCCGCACGGACACAAGCTTCCTACGAGCAGTACTTC.